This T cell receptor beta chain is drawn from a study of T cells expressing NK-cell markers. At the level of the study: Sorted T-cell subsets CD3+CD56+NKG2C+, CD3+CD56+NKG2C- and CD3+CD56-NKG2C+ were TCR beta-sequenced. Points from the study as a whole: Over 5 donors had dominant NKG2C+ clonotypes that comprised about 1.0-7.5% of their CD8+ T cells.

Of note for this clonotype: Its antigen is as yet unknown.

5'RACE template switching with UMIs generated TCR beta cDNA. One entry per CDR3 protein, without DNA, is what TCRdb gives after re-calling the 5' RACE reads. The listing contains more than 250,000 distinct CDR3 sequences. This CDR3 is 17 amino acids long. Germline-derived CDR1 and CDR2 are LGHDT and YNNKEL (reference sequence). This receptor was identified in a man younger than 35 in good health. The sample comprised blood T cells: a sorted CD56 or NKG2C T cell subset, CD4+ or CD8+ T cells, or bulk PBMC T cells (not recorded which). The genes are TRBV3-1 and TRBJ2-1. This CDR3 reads CASSQDLVLSFYNEQFF.